This T cell receptor (beta chain) was documented in a study of shared clonotypes between healthy human individuals. Study findings and constraints: A few donors had 4% to 6.5% of their naive CD4 clonotypes in common. Generally, naive subsets (rather than memory subsets) showed larger estimated richness.

The CD8 memory fraction combined CD45RO+ cells with TemRA cells (CCR7-negative CD45RA+). CDR1 and CDR2 from the germline V gene are SGDLS and YYNGEE. The CDR3 consists of 16 residues. V lost 4 bases and J 1 base, leaving 17 bases between the germline ends. With respect to this clone: Its antigen remains unidentified.

Replicate PCRs from sorted subsets contained around 200 ng DNA, which is 30,000 to 35,000 T cell genomes. Only in-frame clones appear in the TCRdb table, and some are missing; sequencing was by immunoSEQ multiplex PCR. The repertoire includes over 95,000 clones, 68% of them detected once, and roughly a quarter sits in the top ten. Sample: memory CD8+ T cells sorted from blood. Subset meaning: CD45RO+ cells pooled with CCR7-negative TemRA cells. This chain joins TRBV9 and TRBJ1-2, with no clear D. The sequence came from a woman aged 25-40 years in good health. CDR3 DNA sequence: TGTGCCAGCAGCCCTCGGAGGGCGGGTGATAACTATGGCTACACCTTC. It specifies CASSPRRAGDNYGYTF.